The 26 T cell receptor beta chains below all came from one sample that was sequenced in a study of blood T cell repertoires in COVID-19. Libraries were prepared by immunoSEQ multiplex PCR; TCRdb keeps only in-frame clonotypes and omits some of them. The sample yields 150,000 to 200,000 clones, under 85% seen once. Material: peripheral blood. Source of these receptors: a man aged 55 to 70 who had recovered from COVID-19.

This chain joins TRBV19 and TRBJ1-6; 7 bases are a match to TRBD1. The CDR3 is 16 amino acids. The V and J ends lost 3 bases and 9 bases, in that order; junction bases with no gene match: 11. Germline CDR1 reads LNHDA; CDR2 reads SQIVND (reference sequence). The CDR3 DNA reads TGTGCCAGTAGTATCGCGGGTCCAGGGGGTTTTTCACCCCTCCACTTT. It yields the protein CASSIAGPGGFSPLHF.

The table lists this clone with a count of one. The chain links TRBV9 to TRBJ1-3; 8 positions agree with TRBD1. The length of the CDR3 is 14 residues. The germline gives CDR1 SGDLS, CDR2 YYNGEE. With 4 bases clipped from V and 7 bases from J, the junction kept 7 bases outside the gene matches. CDR3 coding DNA: TGTGCCAGCAGCAGGGGGCAGGGGGCGAACACCATATATTTT. It specifies CASSRGQGANTIYF.

The chain carries TRBV18 and TRBJ2-3, with D unresolved. The germline gives CDR1 KGHSH, CDR2 LQKENI. CDR3 length: 13 amino acids. V shed 4 bases and J shed 5 bases, with 10 bases lying between them. The CDR3 coding sequence is TGTGCCAGCTCACAAAGCTTCGGAGATACGCAGTATTTT. This codes for CASSQSFGDTQYF.

The V and J genes are TRBV7-2 and TRBJ2-1; 9 positions match TRBD2. With V trimmed by 2 bases and J by 6 bases, 11 bases remained unmatched. The CDR3 totals 17 residues. From germline, CDR1 is SGHTA and CDR2 FQGNSA. CDR3 loop: CASSLWSGGGGSNEQFF. The CDR3 DNA sequence: TGTGCCAGCAGCTTATGGTCCGGCGGGGGGGGCAGCAATGAGCAGTTCTTC.

This clone was seen only a few times. The rearrangement uses TRBV10-3 and TRBJ1-3, with a weak D call TRBD1 (5 bases). V lost 3 bases and J lost 2, with 8 bases in between. CDR3 length: 14 residues. Looked up from germline, CDR1 is ENHRY and CDR2 is SYGVKD. As DNA, the CDR3 is TGTGCCATCAGTGAAGGAGGGGCTGGAAACACCATATATTTT. Its protein is CAISEGGAGNTIYF.

There are a few counts of this clone. The chain combines TRBV3-1 (or the pseudogene TRBV3-2) with TRBJ1-2, with 9 bases lining up with TRBD1. The germline V gene has CDR1 LGHDT and CDR2 YNNKEL (reference sequence). With 1 base clipped from V and 8 bases from J, the junction kept 8 bases outside the gene matches. The CDR3 runs to 15 residues. The CDR3 sequence: CASSQAGTGTRGYTF. In DNA, the CDR3 is TGTGCCAGCAGCCAAGCCGGGACAGGGACTCGGGGCTACACCTTC.

The CDR3 DNA reads as TGTGCCAGCCGCCCGGGACAGGGAGGCTCACCCCTCCACTTT. It codes for CASRPGQGGSPLHF. J is TRBJ1-6 and V is TRBV7-2; 9 bases line up with TRBD1. V was pared by 8 bases and J by 10 bases, with 9 bases of the junction left unmatched. Germline V lookup: CDR1 SGHTA, CDR2 FQGNSA. The CDR3 sequence is 14 residues long.

This clone was seen repeatedly, ten times or more. The chain combines TRBV29-1 with TRBJ2-7; 7 bases match TRBD1. From germline, CDR1 is SQVTM and CDR2 ANQGSEA. V dropped 4 bases and J dropped 12; count of bases not matched to a gene: 15. This CDR3 spans 13 amino acids. In DNA, the CDR3 is TGCAGCGTTGGCAGTCAAACCCAGGGGGACAGGTACTTC. This gives the protein CSVGSQTQGDRYF.

V is TRBV28 and J is TRBJ1-2; D not certain. Germline-derived CDR1 and CDR2 are MDHEN and SYDVKM. The length of the CDR3 is 17 residues. The germline V and J ends were trimmed by 3 bases and 0 bases, with 17 bases remaining between them. Written as DNA, the CDR3 is TGTGCCAGCAGTTTCGACATCCTAAAAGGTTCTAACTATGGCTACACCTTC. This codes for CASSFDILKGSNYGYTF.

V is TRBV29-1 and J is TRBJ2-5; 7 nucleotides line up with TRBD2. The CDR3 length is 13 residues. The germline gives CDR1 SQVTM, CDR2 ANQGSEA. V lost 7 bases, J lost 5 bases, and 10 bases stayed unmatched. The CDR3 DNA follows: TGCAGCGCTGGGGGGGATCCGCGGGAGACCCAGTACTTC. It encodes CSAGGDPRETQYF.

V usage is TRBV5-4 and J usage is TRBJ1-2, with 9 bases matching TRBD1. The V and J ends lost 4 bases and 2 bases, in that order; junction bases with no gene match: 3. The CDR3 totals 14 residues. Germline assignment: CDR1 SGHNT and CDR2 YYREEE (reference sequence). The CDR3 spells CASSTGQGNYGYTF. The CDR3 DNA follows: TGTGCCAGCAGCACCGGACAGGGGAACTATGGCTACACCTTC.

The chain combines TRBV13 with TRBJ2-2, with D possibly TRBD1 on 6 matching bases. The length of the CDR3 is 22 residues. Germline-derived CDR1 and CDR2 are PRHDT and FYEKMQ (reference sequence). Trimming pared 5 bases from V and 5 bases from J, leaving 36 bases between. The CDR3 here is CASSPSDIGTPTTKWVTGELFF. The CDR3 nucleotides are TGTGCCAGCAGCCCCAGTGATATAGGGACACCAACTACTAAATGGGTTACCGGGGAGCTGTTTTTT.

In DNA form, the CDR3 reads TGCAGTGCTAGTAGAGCAGGCCGGTGGGATGGCTACACCTTC. This codes for CSASRAGRWDGYTF. The chain carries TRBV20-1 and TRBJ1-2; no clear D gene. The CDR3 covers 14 residues. V lost 3 bases and J 6 bases, leaving 17 bases between the germline ends. CDR1 and CDR2 (germline): DFQATT, SNEGSKA (reference sequence).

This clone appeared a single time. V usage is TRBV4-1 and J usage is TRBJ1-1; D is ambiguous. The CDR3 extends over 14 amino acids. V was pared by 1 base and J by 7 bases, with 13 bases between. Per the germline V gene, CDR1 is MGHRA and CDR2 is YSYEKL. The CDR3 DNA reads TGCGCCAGCAGCCAAGTCAGGACGGGGAGTGAAGCTTTCTTT. Translation gives CASSQVRTGSEAFF.

V gene TRBV5-1 combines with J gene TRBJ1-5; weak D call: TRBD1 (6 bases). The V and J ends lost 4 bases and 3 bases respectively, with 20 bases between them. The germline gives CDR1 SGHRS, CDR2 YFSETQ. This CDR3 region has 17 residues. CDR3 sequence reads: CASSISPLTGSNQPQHF. Written as DNA, the CDR3 is TGCGCCAGCAGCATCTCGCCACTAACAGGGTCCAATCAGCCCCAGCATTTT.

V usage is TRBV18 and J usage is TRBJ1-2; 7 bases align to TRBD1. The CDR3 has 16 residues. Germline trimming cut 3 bases from V and 6 bases from J; bases unmatched to any gene: 13. Germline CDR1 KGHSH, CDR2 LQKENI. The CDR3 sequence is CASSPSMGGQLDGYTF. DNA for the CDR3: TGTGCCAGCTCACCTAGCATGGGGGGACAGTTGGATGGCTACACCTTC.

The rearrangement uses TRBV5-4 and TRBJ1-2; tentative D call: TRBD1 (5 bases). The CDR3 is made up of 13 amino acids. V was trimmed by 1 base and J by 14 bases, leaving 18 bases between them. Germline CDR1 SGHNT, CDR2 YYREEE (reference sequence). The CDR3 region is CASSLQRTGLLTF. The DNA of the CDR3 is TGTGCCAGCAGCTTGCAAAGAACAGGCCTTTTAACCTTC.

V is TRBV4-2 and J is TRBJ1-2; D is undetermined. V was clipped by 0 bases and J by 0 bases, with 8 bases between them. The germline gives CDR1 LGHNA, CDR2 YNFKEQ. This CDR3 is 15 amino acids long. The CDR3 bases are TGTGCCAGCAGCCAAGAGGAGGGTTCTAACTATGGCTACACCTTC. It codes for CASSQEEGSNYGYTF.

The rearrangement links TRBV9 to TRBJ1-3; D not certain. Germline CDR1 SGDLS, CDR2 YYNGEE. Between the trimmed V and J ends, which lost 6 bases and 0 bases, there was a span of 13 bases. The CDR3 runs 15 residues. CDR3 sequence: CASNRFGGSGNTIYF. CDR3 coding DNA: TGTGCCAGCAATCGGTTCGGAGGCTCTGGAAACACCATATATTTT.

The chain recombines TRBV19 with TRBJ2-3, with 10 bases that match TRBD1. V dropped 7 bases and J dropped 6; count of bases not matched to a gene: 7. This CDR3 comprises 14 residues. CDR1 LNHDA and CDR2 SQIVND come from the germline V gene (reference sequence). The CDR3, as DNA: TGTGCCAGTAACCAGGACAGGGGGTTTGATACGCAGTATTTT. Its protein product is CASNQDRGFDTQYF. Supplemented by reference TRBV19 and TRBJ2-3, the full variable domain reads DGGITQSPKYLFRKEGQNVTLSCEQNLNHDAMYWYRQDPGQGLRLIYYSQIVNDFQKGDIAEGYSVSREKKESFPLTVTSAQKNPTAFYLCASNQDRGFDTQYFGPGTRLTVL.

The V and J genes are TRBV6-4 and TRBJ1-2; 8 positions agree with TRBD1. Germline V gene data show CDR1 as MRHNA and CDR2 as SNTAGT. CDR3 size: 12 residues. The V segment lost 8 bases and the J segment 8 bases; nucleotides outside the gene matches: 7. The chain's CDR3 is CASQDRVGGYTF. Here the CDR3 DNA reads TGTGCCAGCCAGGACAGGGTAGGAGGCTACACCTTC.

The chain combines TRBV10-3 with TRBJ1-5; 10 positions agree with TRBD1. The CDR3 covers 14 residues. Germline CDR1 reads ENHRY; CDR2 reads SYGVKD. V gave up 4 bases and J gave up 6 bases; unmatched junction bases: 3. The CDR3 protein is CAISGDRGAQPQHF. DNA for the CDR3: TGTGCCATCAGTGGGGACAGGGGTGCTCAGCCCCAGCATTTT.

The chain employs TRBV29-1 and TRBJ2-1; TRBD2 matches at 8 bases. The germline V gene has CDR1 SQVTM and CDR2 ANQGSEA. This CDR3 is 14 amino acids long. Germline trimming cut 3 bases from V and 8 bases from J; bases unmatched to any gene: 9. The CDR3 DNA reads TGCAGCGTTGACCGGGGGGGCATGGTGGATGAGCAGTTCTTC. Amino acids: CSVDRGGMVDEQFF.

The rearrangement joins TRBV7-8 to TRBJ1-1; D possibly corresponds to TRBD1 (5 bases). CDR1 SGHVS and CDR2 FQNEAQ come from the germline V gene. The CDR3 has 15 amino acids. The V end lost 2 bases, the J end lost 6 bases, and 16 bases lay between the germline ends. The CDR3 DNA reads as TGTGCCAGCAGCTTAACCAATTCAGGGCTGGCTGAAGCTTTCTTT. The encoded protein is CASSLTNSGLAEAFF.

This chain uses TRBV5-1 with TRBJ1-4, with TRBD1 matching 7 bases. Unmatched junction bases numbered 10, after V lost 6 bases and J lost 5 bases. This CDR3 spans 15 amino acids. Germline CDR1 and CDR2: SGHRS and YFSETQ. The CDR3 here is CASMPSGTANEKLFF. The CDR3 nucleotides are TGCGCCAGCATGCCCTCCGGGACAGCGAATGAAAAACTGTTTTTT.

The chain links TRBV10-3 to TRBJ2-4; TRBD1 matches at 7 bases. The germline V gene encodes CDR1 ENHRY and CDR2 SYGVKD. CDR3 length: 15 amino acids. V shed 7 bases and J 3 bases; nucleotides not matched to a gene: 9. CDR3 sequence: CAINDDRDNKNIQYF. The CDR3 region has the DNA TGTGCCATCAATGATGACAGGGACAACAAAAACATTCAGTACTTC.